This T cell receptor beta chain was recorded in a study of T-cell memory formation after mild COVID-19. Constant-segment-primed 5'RACE gave TCR alpha and TCR beta cDNA libraries with sample barcodes and UMIs. TCRdb re-called the 5' RACE reads with MiXCR, one entry per CDR3 protein. The table lists under 350,000 distinct CDR3 sequences, 16% of them singletons. The CDR3 extends over 13 amino acids. Between the trimmed V and J ends, which lost 6 bases and 3 bases, there was a span of 13 bases. In germline, CDR1 is DFQATT, CDR2 SNEGSKA (reference sequence). Study-wide results and limits: Researchers found some responding clones in pre-infection memory, a sign that cross-reactive memory joined.

This clonotype was seen more than once but under ten times. The antigen is undetermined. The receptor's source is a man younger than 35 who had mild COVID-19 (a few samples of this study predate the infection). Cell type and time point are not known. Sequenced input: PBMCs or a T cell subset sorted from them (not recorded which). The chain uses TRBV20-1 and TRBJ2-3, with D possibly being TRBD1 (7 bases). CDR3 bases: TGCAGTGCACCCAGGGGGGCGACAGATACGCAGTATTTT. It specifies CSAPRGATDTQYF.